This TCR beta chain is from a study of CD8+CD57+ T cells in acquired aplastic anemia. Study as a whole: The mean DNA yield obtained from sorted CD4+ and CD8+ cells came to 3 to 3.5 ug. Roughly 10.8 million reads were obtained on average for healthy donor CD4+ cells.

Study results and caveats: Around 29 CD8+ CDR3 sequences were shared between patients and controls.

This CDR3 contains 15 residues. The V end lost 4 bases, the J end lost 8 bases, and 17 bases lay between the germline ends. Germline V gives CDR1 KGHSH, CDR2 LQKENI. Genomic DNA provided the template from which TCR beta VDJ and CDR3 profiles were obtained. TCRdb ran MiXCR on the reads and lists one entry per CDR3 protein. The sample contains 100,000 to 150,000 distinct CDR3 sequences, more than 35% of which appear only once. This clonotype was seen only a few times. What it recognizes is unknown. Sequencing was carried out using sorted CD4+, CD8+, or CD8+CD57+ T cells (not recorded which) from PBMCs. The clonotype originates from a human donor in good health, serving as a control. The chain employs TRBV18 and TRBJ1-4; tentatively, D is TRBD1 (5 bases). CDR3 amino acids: CASSLRQGLKEKLFF. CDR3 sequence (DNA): TGTGCCAGCTCACTCCGTCAGGGCTTGAAGGAAAAACTGTTTTTT.